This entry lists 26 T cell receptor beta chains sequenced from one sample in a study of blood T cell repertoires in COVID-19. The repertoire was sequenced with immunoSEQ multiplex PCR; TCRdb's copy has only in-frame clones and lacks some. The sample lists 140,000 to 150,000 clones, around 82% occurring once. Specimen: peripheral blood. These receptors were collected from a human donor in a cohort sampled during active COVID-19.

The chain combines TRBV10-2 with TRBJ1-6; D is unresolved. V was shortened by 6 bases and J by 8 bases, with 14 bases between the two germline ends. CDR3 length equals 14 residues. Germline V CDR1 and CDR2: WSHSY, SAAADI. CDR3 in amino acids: CASSVRQPDSPLHF. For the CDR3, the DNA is TGCGCCAGCAGCGTGAGGCAACCAGATTCACCCCTCCACTTT.

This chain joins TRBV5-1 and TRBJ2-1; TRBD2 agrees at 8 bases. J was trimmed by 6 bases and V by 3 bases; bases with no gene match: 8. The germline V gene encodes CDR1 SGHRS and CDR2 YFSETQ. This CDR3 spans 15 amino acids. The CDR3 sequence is CASSSGSGIGNEQFF. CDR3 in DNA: TGCGCCAGCAGCTCCGGTAGCGGGATAGGCAATGAGCAGTTCTTC.

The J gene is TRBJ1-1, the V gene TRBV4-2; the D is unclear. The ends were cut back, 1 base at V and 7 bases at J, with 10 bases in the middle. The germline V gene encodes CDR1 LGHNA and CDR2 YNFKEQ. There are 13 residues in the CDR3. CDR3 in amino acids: CASSQAPGVEAFF. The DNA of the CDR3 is TGTGCCAGCAGCCAAGCCCCGGGAGTTGAAGCTTTCTTT.

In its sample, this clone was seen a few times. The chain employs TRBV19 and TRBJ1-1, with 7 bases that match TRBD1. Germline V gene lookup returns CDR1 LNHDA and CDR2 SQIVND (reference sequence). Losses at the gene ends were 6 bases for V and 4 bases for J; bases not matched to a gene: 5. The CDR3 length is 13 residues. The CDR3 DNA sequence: TGTGCCAGTAGAAACGACAGGGCCACTGAAGCTTTCTTT. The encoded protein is CASRNDRATEAFF.

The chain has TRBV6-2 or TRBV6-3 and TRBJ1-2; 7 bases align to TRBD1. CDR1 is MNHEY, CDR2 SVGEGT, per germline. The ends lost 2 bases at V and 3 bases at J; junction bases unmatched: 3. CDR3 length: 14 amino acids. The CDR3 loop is CASSYGGTDYGYTF. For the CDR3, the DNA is TGTGCCAGCAGTTACGGCGGGACAGACTATGGCTACACCTTC.

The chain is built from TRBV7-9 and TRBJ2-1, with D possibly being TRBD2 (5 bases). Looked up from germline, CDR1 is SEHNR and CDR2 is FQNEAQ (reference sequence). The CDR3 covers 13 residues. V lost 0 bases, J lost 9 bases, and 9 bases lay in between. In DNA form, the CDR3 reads TGTGCCAGCAGCTTAGCCCTAGCAGGTGAGCAGTTCTTC. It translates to CASSLALAGEQFF.

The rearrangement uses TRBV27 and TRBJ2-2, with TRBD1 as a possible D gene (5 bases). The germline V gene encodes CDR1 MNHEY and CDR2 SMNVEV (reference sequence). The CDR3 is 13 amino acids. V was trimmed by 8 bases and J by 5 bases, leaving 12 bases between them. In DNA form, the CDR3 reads TGTGCCAGCGGATTGACAGTTACCGGGGAGCTGTTTTTT. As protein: CASGLTVTGELFF.

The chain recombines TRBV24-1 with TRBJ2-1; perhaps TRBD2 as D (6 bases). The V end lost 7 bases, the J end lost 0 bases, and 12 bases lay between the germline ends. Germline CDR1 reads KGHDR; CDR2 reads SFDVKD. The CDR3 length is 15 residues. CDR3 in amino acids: CATSGGRSSYNEQFF. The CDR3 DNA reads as TGTGCCACCAGCGGGGGACGTTCCTCCTACAATGAGCAGTTCTTC.

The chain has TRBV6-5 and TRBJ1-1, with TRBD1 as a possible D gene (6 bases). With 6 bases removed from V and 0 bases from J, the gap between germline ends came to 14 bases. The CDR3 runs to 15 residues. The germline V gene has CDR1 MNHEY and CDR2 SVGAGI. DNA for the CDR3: TGTGCCAGCAGCTCCGAAGGGGGGGTGAACACTGAAGCTTTCTTT. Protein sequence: CASSSEGGVNTEAFF.

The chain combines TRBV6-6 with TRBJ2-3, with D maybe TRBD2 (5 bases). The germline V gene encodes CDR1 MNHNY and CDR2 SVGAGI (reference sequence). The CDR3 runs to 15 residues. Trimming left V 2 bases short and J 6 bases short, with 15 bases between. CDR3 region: CASSYAPLGADTQYF. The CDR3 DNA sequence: TGTGCCAGCAGTTACGCGCCCCTGGGAGCGGATACGCAGTATTTT.

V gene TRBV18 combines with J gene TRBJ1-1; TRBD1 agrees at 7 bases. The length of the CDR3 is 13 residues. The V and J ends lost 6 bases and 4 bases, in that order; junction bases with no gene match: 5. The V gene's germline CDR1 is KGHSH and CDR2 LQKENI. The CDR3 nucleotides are TGTGCCAGCTCCCCCAACAGGGGCACTGAAGCTTTCTTT. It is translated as CASSPNRGTEAFF.

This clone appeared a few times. The CDR3 region has the DNA TGTGCCAGCAGCCCGTCAGACTTCACAGATACGCAGTATTTT. Amino acid sequence: CASSPSDFTDTQYF. The chain combines TRBV7-3 with TRBJ2-3; D gene ambiguous. This CDR3 comprises 14 residues. V lost 5 bases to trimming and J lost 2 bases, with 11 bases between them. CDR1 is SGHTA, CDR2 FQGTGA, per germline.

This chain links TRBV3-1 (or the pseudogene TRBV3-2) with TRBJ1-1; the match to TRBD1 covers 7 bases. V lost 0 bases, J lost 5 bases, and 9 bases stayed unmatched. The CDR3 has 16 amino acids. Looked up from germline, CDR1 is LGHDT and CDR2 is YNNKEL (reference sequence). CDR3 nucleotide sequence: TGTGCCAGCAGCCAAGAGAAGACAGGGTTACTGACTGAAGCTTTCTTT. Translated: CASSQEKTGLLTEAFF.

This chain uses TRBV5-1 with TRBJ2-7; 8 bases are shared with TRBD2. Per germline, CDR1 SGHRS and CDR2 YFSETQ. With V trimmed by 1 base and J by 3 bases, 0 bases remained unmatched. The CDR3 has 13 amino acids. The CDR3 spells CASSLTSGYEQYF. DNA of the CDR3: TGCGCCAGCAGCTTGACTAGCGGCTACGAGCAGTACTTC.

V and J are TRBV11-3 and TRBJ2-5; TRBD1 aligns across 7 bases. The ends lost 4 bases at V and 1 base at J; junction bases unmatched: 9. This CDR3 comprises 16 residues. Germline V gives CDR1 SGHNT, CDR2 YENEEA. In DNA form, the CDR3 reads TGTGCCAGCAGCTCCGGACAGGCCAGATTCCAAGAGACCCAGTACTTC. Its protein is CASSSGQARFQETQYF.

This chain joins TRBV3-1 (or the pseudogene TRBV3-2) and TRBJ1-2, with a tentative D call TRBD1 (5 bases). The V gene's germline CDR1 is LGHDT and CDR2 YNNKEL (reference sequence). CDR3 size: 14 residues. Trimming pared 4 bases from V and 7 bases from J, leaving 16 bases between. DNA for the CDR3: TGTGCCAGCAGCCGAGGAGGGGCGAAAGGTGGCTACACCTTC. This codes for CASSRGGAKGGYTF.

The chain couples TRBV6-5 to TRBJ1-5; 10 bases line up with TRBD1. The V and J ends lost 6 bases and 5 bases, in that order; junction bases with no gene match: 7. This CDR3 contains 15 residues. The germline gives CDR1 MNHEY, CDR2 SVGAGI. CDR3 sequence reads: CASRQRTGGDQPQHF. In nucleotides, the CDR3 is TGTGCCAGCAGACAAAGGACAGGGGGTGATCAGCCCCAGCATTTT.

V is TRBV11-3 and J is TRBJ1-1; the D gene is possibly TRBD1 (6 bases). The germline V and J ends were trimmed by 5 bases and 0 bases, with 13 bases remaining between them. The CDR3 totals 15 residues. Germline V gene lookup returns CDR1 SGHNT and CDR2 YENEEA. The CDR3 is CASSPQGPMNTEAFF. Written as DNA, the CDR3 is TGTGCCAGCAGCCCACAGGGACCCATGAACACTGAAGCTTTCTTT.

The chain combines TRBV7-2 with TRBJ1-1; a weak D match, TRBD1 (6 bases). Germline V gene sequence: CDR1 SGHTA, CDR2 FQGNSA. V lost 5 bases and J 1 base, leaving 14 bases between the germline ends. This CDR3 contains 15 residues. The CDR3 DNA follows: TGTGCCAGCAGCCTTGGGAGGGGGAAGAACACTGAAGCTTTCTTT. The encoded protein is CASSLGRGKNTEAFF.

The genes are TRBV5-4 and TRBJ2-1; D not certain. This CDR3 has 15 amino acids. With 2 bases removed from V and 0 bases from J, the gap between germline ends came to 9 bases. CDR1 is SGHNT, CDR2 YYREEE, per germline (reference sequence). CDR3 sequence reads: CASSFTLDSYNEQFF. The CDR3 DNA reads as TGTGCCAGCAGCTTCACGTTAGACTCCTACAATGAGCAGTTCTTC.

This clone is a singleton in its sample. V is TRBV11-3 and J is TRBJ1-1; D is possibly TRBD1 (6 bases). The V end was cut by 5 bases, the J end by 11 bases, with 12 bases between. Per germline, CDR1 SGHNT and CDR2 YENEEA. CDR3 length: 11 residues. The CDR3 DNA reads TGTGCCAGCAGCATACAGGGTGAGGCTTTCTTT. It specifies CASSIQGEAFF.

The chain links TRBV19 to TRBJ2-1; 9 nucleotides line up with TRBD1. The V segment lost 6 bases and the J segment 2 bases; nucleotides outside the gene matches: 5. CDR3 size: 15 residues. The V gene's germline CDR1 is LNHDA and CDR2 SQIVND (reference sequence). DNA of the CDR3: TGTGCCAGTAGCTCCGGGACAGGGACCTACAATGAGCAGTTCTTC. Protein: CASSSGTGTYNEQFF. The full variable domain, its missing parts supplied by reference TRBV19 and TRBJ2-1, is DGGITQSPKYLFRKEGQNVTLSCEQNLNHDAMYWYRQDPGQGLRLIYYSQIVNDFQKGDIAEGYSVSREKKESFPLTVTSAQKNPTAFYLCASSSGTGTYNEQFFGPGTRLTVL.

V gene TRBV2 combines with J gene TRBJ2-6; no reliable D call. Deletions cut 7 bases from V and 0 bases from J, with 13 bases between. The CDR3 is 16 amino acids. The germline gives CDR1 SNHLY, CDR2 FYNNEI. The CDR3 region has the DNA TGTGCCAGCATCTCCCTTCAGGTCTCTGGGGCCAACGTCCTGACTTTC. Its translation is CASISLQVSGANVLTF. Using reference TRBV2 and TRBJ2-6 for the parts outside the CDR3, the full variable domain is EPEVTQTPSHQVTQMGQEVILRCVPISNHLYFYWYRQILGQKVEFLVSFYNNEISEKSEIFDDQFSVERPDGSNFTLKIRSTKLEDSAMYFCASISLQVSGANVLTFGAGSRLTVL.

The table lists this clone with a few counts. The CDR3 coding sequence is TGTGCCAGCAGCTCTCAGGGGGCAGTGAACACTGAAGCTTTCTTT. Translating gives CASSSQGAVNTEAFF. V gene TRBV7-9 combines with J gene TRBJ1-1, with 8 positions matching TRBD1. This CDR3 contains 15 residues. Losses at the gene ends were 4 bases for V and 0 bases for J; bases not matched to a gene: 4. The germline CDR1 and CDR2 sequences are SEHNR and FQNEAQ (reference sequence).

In DNA, the CDR3 is TGTGCCAGCAGCTTAGAATCAGGGGGCAATCAGCCCCAGCATTTT. It codes for CASSLESGGNQPQHF. The chain joins TRBV7-2 to TRBJ1-5; D possibly corresponds to TRBD1 (6 bases). Germline V gene lookup returns CDR1 SGHTA and CDR2 FQGNSA. V lost 1 base, J lost 2 bases, and 9 bases lay in between. The CDR3 is 15 amino acids.

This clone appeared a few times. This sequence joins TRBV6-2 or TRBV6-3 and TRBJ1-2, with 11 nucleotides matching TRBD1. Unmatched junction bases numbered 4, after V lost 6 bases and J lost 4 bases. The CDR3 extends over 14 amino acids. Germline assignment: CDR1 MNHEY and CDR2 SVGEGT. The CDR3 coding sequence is TGTGCCAGCAGCAGAGGACAGGGGGCCTATGGCTACACCTTC. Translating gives CASSRGQGAYGYTF.